The clone carrying this T cell receptor (beta chain) was found once. What it binds is not known. This specimen belongs to a study of somatic mutations in cytotoxic T cells in rheumatoid arthritis. About the study: A roughly 32 ml EDTA sample of patient blood was drawn right after diagnosis, before any treatment. General study results and limits: Compared with age-matched healthy controls, rheumatoid arthritis patients did not differ significantly in CD8+ T-cell clonality.

Germline V gene sequence: CDR1 MNHNS, CDR2 SASEGT. With 6 bases removed from V and 4 bases from J, the gap between germline ends came to 10 bases. The CDR3 is made up of 13 amino acids. Some clones are missing from TCRdb's copy, which holds only in-frame ones; the method was immunoSEQ multiplex PCR. Among about 18,000 clones listed, 82% were seen once. Source material: CD8+ T cells sorted from blood. The receptor was isolated from an adult with rheumatoid arthritis. This chain uses TRBV6-1 with TRBJ2-1; D might be TRBD1 (6 bases). The CDR3 DNA is TGTGCCAGCAGGGCGGACAGTTACAATGAGCAGTTCTTC. Translation gives CASRADSYNEQFF.